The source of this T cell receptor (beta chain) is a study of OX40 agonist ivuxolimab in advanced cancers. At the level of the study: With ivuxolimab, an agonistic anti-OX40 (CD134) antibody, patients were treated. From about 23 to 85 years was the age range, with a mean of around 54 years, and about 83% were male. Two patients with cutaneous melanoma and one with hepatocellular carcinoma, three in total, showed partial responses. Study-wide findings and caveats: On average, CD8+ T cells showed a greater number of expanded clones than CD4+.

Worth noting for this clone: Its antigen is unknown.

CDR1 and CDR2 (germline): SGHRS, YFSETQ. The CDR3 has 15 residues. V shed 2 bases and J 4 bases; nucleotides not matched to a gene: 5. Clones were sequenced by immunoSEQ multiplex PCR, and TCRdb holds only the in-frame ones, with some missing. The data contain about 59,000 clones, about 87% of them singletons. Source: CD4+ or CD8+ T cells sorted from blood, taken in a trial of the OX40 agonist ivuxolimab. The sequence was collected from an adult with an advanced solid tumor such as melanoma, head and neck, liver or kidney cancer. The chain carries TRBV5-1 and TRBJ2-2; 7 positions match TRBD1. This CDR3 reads CASSLGGAGTGELFF. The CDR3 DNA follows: TGCGCCAGCAGCTTAGGGGGCGCTGGCACCGGGGAGCTGTTTTTT.